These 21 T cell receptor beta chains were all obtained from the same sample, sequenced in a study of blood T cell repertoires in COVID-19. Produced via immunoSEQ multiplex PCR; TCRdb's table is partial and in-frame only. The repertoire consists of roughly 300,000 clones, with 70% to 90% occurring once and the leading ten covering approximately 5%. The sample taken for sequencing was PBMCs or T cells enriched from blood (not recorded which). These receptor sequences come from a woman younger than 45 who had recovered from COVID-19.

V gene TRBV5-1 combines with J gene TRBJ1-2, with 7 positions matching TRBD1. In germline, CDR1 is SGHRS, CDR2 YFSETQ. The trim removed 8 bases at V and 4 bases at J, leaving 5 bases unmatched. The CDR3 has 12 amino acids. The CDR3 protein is CASRRDSYGYTF. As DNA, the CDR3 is TGCGCCAGTCGCCGGGACAGCTATGGCTACACCTTC.

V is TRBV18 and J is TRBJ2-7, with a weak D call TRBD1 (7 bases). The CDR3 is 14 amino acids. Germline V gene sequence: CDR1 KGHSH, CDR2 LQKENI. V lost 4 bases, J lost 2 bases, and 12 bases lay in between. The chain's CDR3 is CASSQGGQPYEQYF. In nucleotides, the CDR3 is TGTGCCAGCTCACAGGGGGGACAGCCCTACGAGCAGTACTTC. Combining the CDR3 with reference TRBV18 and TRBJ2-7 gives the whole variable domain NAGVMQNPRHLVRRRGQEARLRCSPMKGHSHVYWYRQLPEEGLKFMVYLQKENIIDESGMPKERFSAEFPKEGPSILRIQQVVRGDSAAYFCASSQGGQPYEQYFGPGTRLTVT.

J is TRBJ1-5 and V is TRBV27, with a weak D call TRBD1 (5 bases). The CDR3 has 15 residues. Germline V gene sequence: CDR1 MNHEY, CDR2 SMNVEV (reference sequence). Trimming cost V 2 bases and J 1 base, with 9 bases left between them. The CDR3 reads CASSLTGRSNQPQHF. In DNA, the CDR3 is TGTGCCAGCAGTTTAACAGGTCGAAGCAATCAGCCCCAGCATTTT.

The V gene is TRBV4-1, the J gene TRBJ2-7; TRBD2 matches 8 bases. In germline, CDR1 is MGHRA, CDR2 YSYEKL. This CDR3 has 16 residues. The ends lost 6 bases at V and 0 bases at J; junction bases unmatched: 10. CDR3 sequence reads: CASRSHSGVSSYEQYF. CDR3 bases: TGCGCCAGCAGATCACATAGCGGGGTGAGCTCCTACGAGCAGTACTTC.

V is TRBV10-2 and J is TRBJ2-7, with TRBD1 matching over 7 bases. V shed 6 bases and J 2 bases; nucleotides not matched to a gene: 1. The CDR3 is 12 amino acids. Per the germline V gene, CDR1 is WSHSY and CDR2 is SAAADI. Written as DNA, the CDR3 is TGCGCCAGCAGGGGGACAGCCTACGAGCAGTACTTC. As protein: CASRGTAYEQYF.

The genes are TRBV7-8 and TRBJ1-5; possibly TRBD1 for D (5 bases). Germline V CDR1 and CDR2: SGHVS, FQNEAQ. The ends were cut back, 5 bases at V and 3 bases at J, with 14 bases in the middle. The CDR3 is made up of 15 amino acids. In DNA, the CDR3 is TGTGCCAGCAGCGGGCGTGGGGCTGACAATCAGCCCCAGCATTTT. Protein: CASSGRGADNQPQHF.

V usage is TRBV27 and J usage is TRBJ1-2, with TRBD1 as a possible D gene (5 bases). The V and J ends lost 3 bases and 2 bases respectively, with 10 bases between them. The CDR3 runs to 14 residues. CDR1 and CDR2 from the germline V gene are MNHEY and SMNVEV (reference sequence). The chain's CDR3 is CASSFWGGNYGYTF. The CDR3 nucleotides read TGTGCCAGCAGTTTCTGGGGCGGCAACTATGGCTACACCTTC.

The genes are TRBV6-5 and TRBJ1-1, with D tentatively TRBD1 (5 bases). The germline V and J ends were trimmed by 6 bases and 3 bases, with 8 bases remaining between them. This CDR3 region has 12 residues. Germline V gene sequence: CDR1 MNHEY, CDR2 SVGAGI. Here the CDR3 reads CASRDSYTEAFF. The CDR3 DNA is TGTGCCAGCAGAGACAGCTACACTGAAGCTTTCTTT.

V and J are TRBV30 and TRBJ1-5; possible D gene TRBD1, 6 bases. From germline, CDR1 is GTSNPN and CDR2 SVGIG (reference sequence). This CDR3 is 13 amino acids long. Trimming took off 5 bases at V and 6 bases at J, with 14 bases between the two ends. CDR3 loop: CAWGEQGIQPQHF. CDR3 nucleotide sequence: TGTGCCTGGGGGGAACAGGGAATTCAGCCCCAGCATTTT.

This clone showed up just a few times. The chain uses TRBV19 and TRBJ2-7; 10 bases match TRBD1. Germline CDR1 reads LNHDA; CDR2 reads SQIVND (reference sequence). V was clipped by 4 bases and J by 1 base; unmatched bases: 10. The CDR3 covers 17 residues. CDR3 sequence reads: CASSKMTGGFPSYEQYF. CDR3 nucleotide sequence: TGTGCCAGTAGTAAAATGACAGGGGGCTTCCCTTCCTACGAGCAGTACTTC.

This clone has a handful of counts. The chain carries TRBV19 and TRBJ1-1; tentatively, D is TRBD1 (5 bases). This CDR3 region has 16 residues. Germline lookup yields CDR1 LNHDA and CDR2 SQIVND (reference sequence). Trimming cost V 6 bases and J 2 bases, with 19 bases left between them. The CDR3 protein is CASSPKGWGENTEAFF. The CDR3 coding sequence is TGTGCCAGTAGCCCGAAGGGTTGGGGGGAAAACACTGAAGCTTTCTTT.

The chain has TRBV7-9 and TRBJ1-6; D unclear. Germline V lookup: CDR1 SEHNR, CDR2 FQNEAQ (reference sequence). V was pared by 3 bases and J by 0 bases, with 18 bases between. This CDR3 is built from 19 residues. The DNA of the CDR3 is TGTGCCAGCAGCTTCCCGGTAGGCGCCCGGAGCTCCTATAATTCACCCCTCCACTTT. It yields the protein CASSFPVGARSSYNSPLHF.

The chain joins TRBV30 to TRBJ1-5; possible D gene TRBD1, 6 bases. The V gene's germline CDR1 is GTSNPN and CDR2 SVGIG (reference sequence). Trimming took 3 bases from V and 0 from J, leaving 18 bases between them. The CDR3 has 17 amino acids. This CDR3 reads CAWSKPALGASNQPQHF. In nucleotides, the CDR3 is TGTGCCTGGAGCAAGCCTGCCCTGGGGGCTAGCAATCAGCCCCAGCATTTT.

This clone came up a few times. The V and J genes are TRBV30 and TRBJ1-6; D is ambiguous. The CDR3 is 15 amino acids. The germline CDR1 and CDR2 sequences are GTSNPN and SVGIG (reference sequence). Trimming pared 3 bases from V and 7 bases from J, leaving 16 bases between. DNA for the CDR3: TGTGCCTGGAGCACCCTAGGAGGGCGGAATTCACCCCTCCACTTT. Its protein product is CAWSTLGGRNSPLHF.

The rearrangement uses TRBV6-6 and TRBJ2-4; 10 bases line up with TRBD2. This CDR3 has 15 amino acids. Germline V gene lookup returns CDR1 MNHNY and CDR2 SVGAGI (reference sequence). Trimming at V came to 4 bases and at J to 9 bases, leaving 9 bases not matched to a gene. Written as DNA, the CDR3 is TGTGCCAGCAGTTGGAGCGGGGGGGCCGACGGCATTCAGTACTTC. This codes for CASSWSGGADGIQYF.

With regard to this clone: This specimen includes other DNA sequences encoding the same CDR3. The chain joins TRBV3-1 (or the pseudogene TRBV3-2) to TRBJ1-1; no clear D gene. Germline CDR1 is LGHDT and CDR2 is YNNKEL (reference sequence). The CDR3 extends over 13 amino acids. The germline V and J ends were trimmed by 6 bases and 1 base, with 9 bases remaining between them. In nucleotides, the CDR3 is TGTGCCAGCAGTCATCGGGGGAACACTGAAGCTTTCTTT. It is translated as CASSHRGNTEAFF.

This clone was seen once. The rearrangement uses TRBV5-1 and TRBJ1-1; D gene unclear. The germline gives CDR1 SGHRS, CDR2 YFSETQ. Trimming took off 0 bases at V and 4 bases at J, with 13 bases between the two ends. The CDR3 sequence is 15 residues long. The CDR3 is CASSLGRARGTEAFF. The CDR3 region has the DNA TGCGCCAGCAGCTTGGGTCGGGCGCGGGGCACTGAAGCTTTCTTT.

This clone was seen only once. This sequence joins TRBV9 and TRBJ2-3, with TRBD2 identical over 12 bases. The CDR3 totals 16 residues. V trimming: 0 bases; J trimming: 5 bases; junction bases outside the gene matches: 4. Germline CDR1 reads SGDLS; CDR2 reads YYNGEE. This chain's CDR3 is CASSVVPSGGVDTQYF. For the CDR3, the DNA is TGTGCCAGCAGCGTAGTTCCTAGCGGGGGGGTAGATACGCAGTATTTT.

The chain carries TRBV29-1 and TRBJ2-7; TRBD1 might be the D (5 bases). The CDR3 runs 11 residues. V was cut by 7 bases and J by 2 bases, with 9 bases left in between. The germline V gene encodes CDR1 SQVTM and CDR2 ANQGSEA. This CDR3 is CSARQTYEQYF. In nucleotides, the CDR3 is TGCAGCGCCCGACAGACCTACGAGCAGTACTTC.

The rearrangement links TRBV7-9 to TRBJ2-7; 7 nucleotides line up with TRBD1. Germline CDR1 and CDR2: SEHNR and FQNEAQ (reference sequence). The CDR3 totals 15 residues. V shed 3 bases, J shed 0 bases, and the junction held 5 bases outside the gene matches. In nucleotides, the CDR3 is TGTGCCAGCAGCTTTTCTGGGGACAGCTCCTACGAGCAGTACTTC. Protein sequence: CASSFSGDSSYEQYF.

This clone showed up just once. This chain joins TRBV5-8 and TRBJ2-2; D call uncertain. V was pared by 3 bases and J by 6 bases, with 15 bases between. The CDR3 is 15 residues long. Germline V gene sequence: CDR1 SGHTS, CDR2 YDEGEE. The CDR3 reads CASSSGVIGPGELFF. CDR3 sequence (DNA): TGTGCCAGCAGCTCGGGTGTCATAGGCCCCGGGGAGCTGTTTTTT.